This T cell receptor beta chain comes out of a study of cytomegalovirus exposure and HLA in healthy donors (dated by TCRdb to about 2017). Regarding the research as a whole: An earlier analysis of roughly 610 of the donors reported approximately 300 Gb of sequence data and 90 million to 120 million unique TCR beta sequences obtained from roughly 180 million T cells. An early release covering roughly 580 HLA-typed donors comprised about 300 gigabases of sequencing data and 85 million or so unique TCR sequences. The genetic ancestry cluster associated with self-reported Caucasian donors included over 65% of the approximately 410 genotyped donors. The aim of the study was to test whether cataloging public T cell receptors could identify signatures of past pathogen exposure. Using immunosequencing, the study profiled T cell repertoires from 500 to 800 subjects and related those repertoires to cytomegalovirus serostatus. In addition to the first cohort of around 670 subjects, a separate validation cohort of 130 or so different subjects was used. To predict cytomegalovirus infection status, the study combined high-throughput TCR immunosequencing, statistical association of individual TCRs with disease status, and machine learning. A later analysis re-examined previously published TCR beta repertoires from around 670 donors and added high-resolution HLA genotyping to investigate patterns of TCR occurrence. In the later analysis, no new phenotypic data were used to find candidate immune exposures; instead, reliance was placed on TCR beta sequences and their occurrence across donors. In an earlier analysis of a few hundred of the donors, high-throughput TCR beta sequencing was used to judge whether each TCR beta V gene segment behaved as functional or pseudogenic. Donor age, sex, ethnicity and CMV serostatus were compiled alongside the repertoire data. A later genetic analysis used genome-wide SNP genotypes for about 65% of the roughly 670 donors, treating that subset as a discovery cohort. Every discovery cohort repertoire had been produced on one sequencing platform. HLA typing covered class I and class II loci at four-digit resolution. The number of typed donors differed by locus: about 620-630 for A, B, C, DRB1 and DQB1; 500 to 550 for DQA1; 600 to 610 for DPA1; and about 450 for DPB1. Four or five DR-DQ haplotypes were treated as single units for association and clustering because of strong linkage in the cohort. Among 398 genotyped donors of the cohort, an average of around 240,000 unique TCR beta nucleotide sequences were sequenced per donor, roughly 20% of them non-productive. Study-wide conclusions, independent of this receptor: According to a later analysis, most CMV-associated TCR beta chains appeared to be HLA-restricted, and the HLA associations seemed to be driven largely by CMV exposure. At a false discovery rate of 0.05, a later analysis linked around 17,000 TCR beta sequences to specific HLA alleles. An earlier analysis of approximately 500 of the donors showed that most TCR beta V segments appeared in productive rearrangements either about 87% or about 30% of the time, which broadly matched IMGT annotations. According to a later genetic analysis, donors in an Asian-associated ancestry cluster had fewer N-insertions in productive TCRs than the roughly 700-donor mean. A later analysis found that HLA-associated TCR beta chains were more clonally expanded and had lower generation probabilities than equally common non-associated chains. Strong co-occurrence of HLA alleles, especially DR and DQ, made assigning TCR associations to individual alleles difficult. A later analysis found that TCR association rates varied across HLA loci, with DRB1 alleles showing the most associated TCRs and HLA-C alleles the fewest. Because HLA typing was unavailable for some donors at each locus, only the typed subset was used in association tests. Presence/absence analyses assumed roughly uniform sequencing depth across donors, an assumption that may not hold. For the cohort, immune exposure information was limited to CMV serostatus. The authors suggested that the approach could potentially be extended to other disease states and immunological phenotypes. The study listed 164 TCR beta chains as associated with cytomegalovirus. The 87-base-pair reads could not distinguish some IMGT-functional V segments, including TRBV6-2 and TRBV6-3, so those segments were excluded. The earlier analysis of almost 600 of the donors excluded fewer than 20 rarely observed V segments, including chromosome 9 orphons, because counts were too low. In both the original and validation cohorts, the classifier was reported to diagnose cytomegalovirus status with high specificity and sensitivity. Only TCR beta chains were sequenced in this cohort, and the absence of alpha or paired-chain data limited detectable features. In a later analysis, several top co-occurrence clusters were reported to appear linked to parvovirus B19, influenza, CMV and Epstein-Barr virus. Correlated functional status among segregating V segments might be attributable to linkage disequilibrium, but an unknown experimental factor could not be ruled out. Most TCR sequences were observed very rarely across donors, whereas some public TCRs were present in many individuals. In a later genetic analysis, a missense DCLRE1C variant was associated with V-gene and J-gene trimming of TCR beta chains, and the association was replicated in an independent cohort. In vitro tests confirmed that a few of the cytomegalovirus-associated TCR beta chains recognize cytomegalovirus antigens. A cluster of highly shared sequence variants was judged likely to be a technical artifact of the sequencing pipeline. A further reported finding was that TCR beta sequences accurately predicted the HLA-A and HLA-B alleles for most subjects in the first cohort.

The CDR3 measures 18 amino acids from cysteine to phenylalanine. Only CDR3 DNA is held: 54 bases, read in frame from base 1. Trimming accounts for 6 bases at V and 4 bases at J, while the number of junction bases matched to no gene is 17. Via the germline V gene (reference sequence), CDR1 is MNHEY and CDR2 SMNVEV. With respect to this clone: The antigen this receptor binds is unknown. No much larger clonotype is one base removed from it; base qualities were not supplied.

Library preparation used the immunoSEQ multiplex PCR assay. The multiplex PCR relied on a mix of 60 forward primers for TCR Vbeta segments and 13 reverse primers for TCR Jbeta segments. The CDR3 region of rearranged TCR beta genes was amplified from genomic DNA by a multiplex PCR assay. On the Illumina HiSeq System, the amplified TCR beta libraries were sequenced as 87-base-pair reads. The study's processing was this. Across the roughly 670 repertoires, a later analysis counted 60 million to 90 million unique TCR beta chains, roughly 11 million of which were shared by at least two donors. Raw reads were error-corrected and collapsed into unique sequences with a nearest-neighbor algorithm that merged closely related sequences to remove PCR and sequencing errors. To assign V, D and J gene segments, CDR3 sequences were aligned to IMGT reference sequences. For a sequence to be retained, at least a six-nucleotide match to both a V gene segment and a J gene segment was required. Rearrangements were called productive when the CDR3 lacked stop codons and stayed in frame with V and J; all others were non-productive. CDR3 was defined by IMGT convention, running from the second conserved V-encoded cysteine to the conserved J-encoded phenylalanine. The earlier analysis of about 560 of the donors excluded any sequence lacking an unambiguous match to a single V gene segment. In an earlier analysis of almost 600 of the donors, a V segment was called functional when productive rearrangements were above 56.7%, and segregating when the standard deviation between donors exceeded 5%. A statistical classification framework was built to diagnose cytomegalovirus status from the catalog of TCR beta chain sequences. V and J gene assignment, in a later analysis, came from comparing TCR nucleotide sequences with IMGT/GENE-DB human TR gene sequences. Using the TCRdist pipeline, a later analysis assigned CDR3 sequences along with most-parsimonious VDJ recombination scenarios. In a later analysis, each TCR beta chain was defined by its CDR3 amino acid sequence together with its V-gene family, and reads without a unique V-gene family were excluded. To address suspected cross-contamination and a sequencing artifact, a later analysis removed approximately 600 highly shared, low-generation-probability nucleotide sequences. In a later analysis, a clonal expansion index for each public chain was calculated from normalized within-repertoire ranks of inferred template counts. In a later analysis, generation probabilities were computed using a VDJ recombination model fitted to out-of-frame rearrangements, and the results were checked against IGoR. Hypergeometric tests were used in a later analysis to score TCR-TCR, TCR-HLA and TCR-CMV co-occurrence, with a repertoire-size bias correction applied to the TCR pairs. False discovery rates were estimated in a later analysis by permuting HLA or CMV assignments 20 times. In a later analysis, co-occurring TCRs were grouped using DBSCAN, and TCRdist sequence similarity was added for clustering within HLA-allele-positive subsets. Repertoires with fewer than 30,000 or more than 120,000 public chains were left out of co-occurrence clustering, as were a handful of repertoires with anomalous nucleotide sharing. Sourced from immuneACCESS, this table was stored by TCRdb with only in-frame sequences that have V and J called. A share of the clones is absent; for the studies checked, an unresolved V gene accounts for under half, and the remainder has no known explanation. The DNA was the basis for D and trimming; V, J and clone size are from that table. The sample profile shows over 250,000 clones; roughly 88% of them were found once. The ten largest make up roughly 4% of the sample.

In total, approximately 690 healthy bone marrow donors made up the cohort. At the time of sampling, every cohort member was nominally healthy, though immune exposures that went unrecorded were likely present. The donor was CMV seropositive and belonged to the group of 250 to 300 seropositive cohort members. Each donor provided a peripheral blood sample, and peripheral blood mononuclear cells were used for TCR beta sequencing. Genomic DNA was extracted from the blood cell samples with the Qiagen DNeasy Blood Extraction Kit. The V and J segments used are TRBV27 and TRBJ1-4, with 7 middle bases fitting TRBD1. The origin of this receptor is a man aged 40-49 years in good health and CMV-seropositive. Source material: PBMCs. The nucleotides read TGTGCCAGCAGCAAGTGGGGACAGTCAAGACCCATTAATGAAAAACTGTTTTTT. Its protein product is CASSKWGQSRPINEKLFF.